What follows are 30 T cell receptor beta chains derived from one specimen sequenced in a study of a mutant IDH1 vaccine in newly diagnosed glioma. Time point noted: baseline, week 1 (first vaccination visit). The sample's treatment: pre-vaccination baseline after standard-of-care therapy. Only in-frame clones appear in the TCRdb table, and some are missing; sequencing was by immunoSEQ multiplex PCR. The sample has approximately 100,000 clones, around nine tenths seen once. Material: PBMCs, obtained from a glioma patient treated with radiotherapy, temozolomide or both. The receptors derive from a woman aged 45-65 years with glioma.

The chain joins TRBV11-2 to TRBJ1-1; TRBD1 aligns across 12 bases. Per the germline V gene, CDR1 is SGHAT and CDR2 is FQNNGV. With V trimmed by 1 base and J by 5 bases, 14 bases remained unmatched. This CDR3 spans 19 amino acids. The CDR3 loop is CASSLGMILGDRGPTEAFF. CDR3 coding DNA: TGTGCCAGCAGCTTAGGGATGATCTTAGGGGACAGGGGGCCTACTGAAGCTTTCTTT.

V usage is TRBV18 and J usage is TRBJ1-1; D unresolved. Trimming shortened V by 1 base and J by 4 bases, and 16 bases separated the two germline ends. Germline CDR1 is KGHSH and CDR2 is LQKENI. CDR3 length equals 16 residues. Here the CDR3 reads CASSPHIAGEGTEAFF. CDR3 in DNA: TGTGCCAGCTCACCACACATTGCTGGGGAGGGCACTGAAGCTTTCTTT.

CDR3 sequence reads: CASSQLPGELFF. The CDR3 DNA reads TGTGCCAGCAGCCAACTCCCCGGGGAGCTGTTTTTT. The gene calls are TRBV7-9 and TRBJ2-2, with D uncertain. The germline gives CDR1 SEHNR, CDR2 FQNEAQ (reference sequence). V lost 5 bases, J lost 6 bases, and 7 bases lay in between. There are 12 residues in the CDR3.

This chain joins TRBV13 and TRBJ1-4, with 10 nucleotides matching TRBD1. J was trimmed by 6 bases and V by 4 bases; bases with no gene match: 8. CDR1 is PRHDT, CDR2 FYEKMQ, per germline (reference sequence). CDR3 length equals 16 residues. CDR3 in DNA: TGTGCCAGCAGCTACCGGGACAGGGGCGGGGATGAAAAACTGTTTTTT. This gives the protein CASSYRDRGGDEKLFF.

The V and J genes are TRBV28 and TRBJ2-3; D possibly uses TRBD1 or TRBD2 (5 bases each). From germline, CDR1 is MDHEN and CDR2 SYDVKM. V lost 7 bases to trimming and J lost 4 bases, with 12 bases between them. This CDR3 has 13 residues. The DNA for the CDR3 is TGTGCCAGCATTTCGAGGGGCCCAGATACGCAGTATTTT. It encodes CASISRGPDTQYF.

The genes are TRBV2 and TRBJ1-5; TRBD1 aligns across 8 bases. This CDR3 comprises 14 residues. With 5 bases clipped from V and 4 bases from J, the junction kept 4 bases outside the gene matches. Germline V gives CDR1 SNHLY, CDR2 FYNNEI. DNA of the CDR3: TGTGCCAGCAGTCCCCAGGGGGCGAATCAGCCCCAGCATTTT. This translates into CASSPQGANQPQHF.

The chain links TRBV18 to TRBJ1-2; no clear D gene. This CDR3 spans 13 amino acids. Germline values: CDR1 KGHSH, CDR2 LQKENI. V was pared by 8 bases and J by 4 bases, with 14 bases between. The CDR3 protein is CASPRRISYGYTF. Written as DNA, the CDR3 is TGTGCCAGCCCCCGGCGCATTAGCTATGGCTACACCTTC.

V is TRBV11-2 and J is TRBJ2-7; TRBD2 aligns across 10 bases. Germline CDR1 reads SGHAT; CDR2 reads FQNNGV. The CDR3 spans 15 residues. V trimming: 2 bases; J trimming: 1 base; junction bases outside the gene matches: 2. The CDR3 loop is CASSLTSGTSYEQYF. The CDR3 coding sequence is TGTGCCAGCAGCTTAACTAGCGGGACGTCCTACGAGCAGTACTTC.

The chain is built from TRBV7-9 and TRBJ2-7, with D maybe TRBD2 (5 bases). The V gene lost 5 bases and the J gene lost 3 bases, with 11 bases spanning the gap. CDR1 is SEHNR, CDR2 FQNEAQ, per germline (reference sequence). The CDR3 has 13 residues. The chain's CDR3 is CASSPGLNYEQYF. CDR3 in DNA: TGTGCCAGCAGCCCCGGACTGAACTACGAGCAGTACTTC.

The V gene is TRBV15, the J gene TRBJ1-2, with a weak D call TRBD1 (6 bases). Germline V gene data show CDR1 as LNHNV and CDR2 as YYDKDF (reference sequence). The CDR3 covers 14 residues. V was pared by 0 bases and J by 4 bases, with 9 bases between. This chain's CDR3 is CATSREGGGYGYTF. The CDR3 DNA follows: TGTGCCACCAGCAGAGAAGGGGGTGGCTATGGCTACACCTTC. Complete variable domain (other parts from reference TRBV15 and TRBJ1-2): DAMVIQNPRYQVTQFGKPVTLSCSQTLNHNVMYWYQQKSSQAPKLLFHYYDKDFNNEADTPDNFQSRRPNTSFCFLDIRSPGLGDTAMYLCATSREGGGYGYTFGSGTRLTVV.

V and J are TRBV7-9 and TRBJ1-1; D perhaps matches TRBD1 (5 bases). CDR1 is SEHNR and CDR2 is FQNEAQ in the germline V gene (reference sequence). There are 15 residues in the CDR3. Trimming removed 4 bases from V and 1 base from J, with 13 bases in between. The chain's CDR3 is CASSSKGVSNTEAFF. CDR3 in DNA: TGTGCCAGCAGCTCCAAAGGGGTATCGAACACTGAAGCTTTCTTT.

This clone was detected a few times. The chain combines TRBV28 with TRBJ1-4; possibly TRBD1 for D (5 bases). The CDR3 contains 14 residues. Trimming took 8 bases from V and 8 from J, leaving 18 bases between them. In germline, CDR1 is MDHEN, CDR2 SYDVKM. In DNA form, the CDR3 reads TGTGCCAGCTTCACAGGCCCAGGGCGAGAAAAACTGTTTTTT. Protein sequence: CASFTGPGREKLFF.

The chain carries TRBV7-9 and TRBJ2-7; no clear D gene. Trimming took off 5 bases at V and 3 bases at J, with 20 bases between the two ends. Germline lookup yields CDR1 SEHNR and CDR2 FQNEAQ (reference sequence). The CDR3 is made up of 16 amino acids. The CDR3 loop is CASSPLDPSHLYEQYF. CDR3 DNA sequence: TGTGCCAGCAGCCCATTAGACCCCTCTCACCTCTACGAGCAGTACTTC.

The chain has TRBV6-5 and TRBJ2-7, with 7 bases identical to TRBD2. Germline V gives CDR1 MNHEY, CDR2 SVGAGI. This CDR3 contains 13 residues. J gave up 0 bases and V 10 bases, and 6 bases lay outside the gene matches. CDR3 region: CATLAPFSYEQYF. The CDR3 bases are TGTGCCACACTAGCGCCTTTCTCCTACGAGCAGTACTTC.

The J gene is TRBJ2-5, the V gene TRBV6-1, with 7 bases that match TRBD2. After removal of 5 bases from V and 5 bases from J, the junction contained 5 bases not matched to a gene. Germline V gene sequence: CDR1 MNHNS, CDR2 SASEGT. The CDR3 runs to 13 residues. The CDR3 nucleotides read TGTGCCAGCAGTAGAGCGGGATCGGAGACCCAGTACTTC. Residues: CASSRAGSETQYF.

The chain employs TRBV5-8 and TRBJ2-1; D tentatively fits TRBD1 or TRBD2 (6 bases each). In germline, CDR1 is SGHTS, CDR2 YDEGEE. This CDR3 spans 15 amino acids. V lost 2 bases and J 8 bases, leaving 17 bases between the germline ends. The DNA of the CDR3 is TGTGCCAGCAGCTTCGTACAGGGAGGAGGCTATGAGCAGTTCTTC. It is translated as CASSFVQGGGYEQFF.

V and J are TRBV6-5 and TRBJ1-2; D call uncertain. The CDR3 length is 12 residues. Germline CDR1 reads MNHEY; CDR2 reads SVGAGI. The V end was cut by 2 bases, the J end by 4 bases, with 5 bases between. CDR3 in amino acids: CASSYQVYGYTF. CDR3 coding DNA: TGTGCCAGCAGTTACCAGGTCTATGGCTACACCTTC.

The rearrangement links TRBV4-1 to TRBJ2-1; 9 bases match TRBD2. V lost 1 base, J lost 0 bases, and 16 bases stayed unmatched. The CDR3 loop spans 21 amino acids. Per germline, CDR1 MGHRA and CDR2 YSYEKL. CDR3 DNA sequence: TGCGCCAGCAGCCAAGGGGGGGCAGGGAGGACTAGCGTAAGCTCCTACAATGAGCAGTTCTTC. It translates to CASSQGGAGRTSVSSYNEQFF.

The J gene is TRBJ2-3, the V gene TRBV4-1, with D perhaps matching TRBD1 (5 bases). V lost 0 bases and J 1 base, leaving 14 bases between the germline ends. There are 17 residues in the CDR3. The germline V gene has CDR1 MGHRA and CDR2 YSYEKL. CDR3 protein: CASSQDWSGSGTDTQYF. CDR3 DNA: TGCGCCAGCAGCCAAGATTGGTCAGGGTCCGGCACAGATACGCAGTATTTT.

This clone showed up just once. The CDR3 sequence: CASSLSSAGTYEQYF. The CDR3 bases are TGTGCCAGCAGCTTAAGCAGTGCAGGGACCTACGAGCAGTACTTC. The V gene is TRBV7-9, the J gene TRBJ2-7; tentatively, D is TRBD1 (5 bases). This CDR3 has 15 residues. V gave up 2 bases and J gave up 2 bases, with 13 bases separating them. Germline values: CDR1 SEHNR, CDR2 FQNEAQ (reference sequence).

This clone was counted a single time. The chain is built from TRBV27 and TRBJ1-2, with TRBD1 as a possible D gene (6 bases). From germline, CDR1 is MNHEY and CDR2 SMNVEV (reference sequence). V was clipped by 8 bases and J by 7 bases, with 14 bases between them. The CDR3 is made up of 12 amino acids. In nucleotides, the CDR3 is TGTGCCAGCTCCTTTGGGGGGCTTGGCTACACCTTC. Protein product: CASSFGGLGYTF.

V is TRBV7-9 and J is TRBJ2-7, with 8 bases fitting TRBD1. Germline V CDR1 and CDR2: SEHNR, FQNEAQ (reference sequence). V dropped 2 bases and J dropped 6; count of bases not matched to a gene: 6. The CDR3 length is 14 residues. The CDR3 sequence is CASSLQGASLEQYF. CDR3 bases: TGTGCCAGCAGCTTACAGGGGGCTTCTCTCGAGCAGTACTTC.

The chain recombines TRBV9 with TRBJ2-3, with TRBD2 identical over 7 bases. The CDR3 has 15 residues. The trim removed 1 base at V and 1 base at J, leaving 3 bases unmatched. Germline CDR1 and CDR2: SGDLS and YYNGEE. The CDR3 loop reads CASSVLLAGTDTQYF. CDR3 DNA: TGTGCCAGCAGCGTACTCCTAGCGGGCACAGATACGCAGTATTTT.

This chain links TRBV6-5 with TRBJ1-6; D perhaps matches TRBD1 (5 bases). CDR3 length: 13 residues. Germline lookup yields CDR1 MNHEY and CDR2 SVGAGI. Trimming shortened V by 2 bases and J by 8 bases, and 7 bases separated the two germline ends. In DNA, the CDR3 is TGTGCCAGCAGTTACGGGACTCATTCACCCCTCCACTTT. It is translated as CASSYGTHSPLHF.

The rearrangement uses TRBV5-6 and TRBJ2-7, with 11 bases aligning to TRBD1. The germline V gene has CDR1 SGHDT and CDR2 YYEEEE. This CDR3 spans 17 amino acids. Trimming removed 0 bases from V and 2 bases from J; junction bases left unmatched: 7. The DNA of the CDR3 is TGTGCCAGCAGCTTGGCTCCTTGGACAGGGGGCCCCTACGAGCAGTACTTC. Amino acid sequence: CASSLAPWTGGPYEQYF. Using reference TRBV5-6 and TRBJ2-7 for the parts outside the CDR3, the full variable domain is DAGVTQSPTHLIKTRGQQVTLRCSPKSGHDTVSWYQQALGQGPQFIFQYYEEEERQRGNFPDRFSGHQFPNYSSELNVNALLLGDSALYLCASSLAPWTGGPYEQYFGPGTRLTVT.

The chain links TRBV5-1 to TRBJ2-5; D is possibly TRBD2 (6 bases). The CDR3 sequence is 15 residues long. The germline CDR1 and CDR2 sequences are SGHRS and YFSETQ. Deletions cut 0 bases from V and 3 bases from J, with 12 bases between. DNA of the CDR3: TGCGCCAGCAGCTTGGCCAGGCCTAGCGAAGAGACCCAGTACTTC. Translation gives CASSLARPSEETQYF.

The rearrangement joins TRBV23-1 to TRBJ2-7, with D possibly being TRBD1 (6 bases). TRBV23-1 is known as an ORF, though its function is uncertain. Trimming cost V 4 bases and J 6 bases, with 19 bases left between them. This CDR3 has 15 amino acids. This chain's CDR3 is CASSRFAGTNTEQYF. The CDR3 bases are TGCGCCAGCAGTCGCTTCGCCGGGACAAACACCGAGCAGTACTTC.

The chain has TRBV4-1 and TRBJ2-3, with TRBD1 matching over 7 bases. Looked up from germline, CDR1 is MGHRA and CDR2 is YSYEKL. The trim removed 5 bases at V and 2 bases at J, leaving 7 bases unmatched. There are 15 residues in the CDR3. The CDR3 here is CASSKGQITTDTQYF. CDR3 nucleotides: TGCGCCAGCAGCAAGGGACAGATTACCACAGATACGCAGTATTTT.

This clone was seen only once. This sequence joins TRBV6-1 and TRBJ2-5; the D is unclear. This CDR3 is 14 amino acids long. Trimming cost V 7 bases and J 4 bases, with 16 bases left between them. The germline V gene has CDR1 MNHNS and CDR2 SASEGT. The CDR3: CASTKSLKGETQYF. Written as DNA, the CDR3 is TGTGCCAGCACAAAGAGTCTAAAGGGAGAGACCCAGTACTTC.

J is TRBJ2-1 and V is TRBV19, with D maybe TRBD2 (7 bases). The CDR3 runs 14 residues. V was shortened by 11 bases and J by 0 bases, with 14 bases between the two germline ends. Germline values: CDR1 LNHDA, CDR2 SQIVND (reference sequence). The CDR3: CACRGGSSYNEQFF. The CDR3 coding sequence is TGTGCCTGCAGGGGCGGGAGCTCCTACAATGAGCAGTTCTTC. The full variable domain, its missing parts supplied by reference TRBV19 and TRBJ2-1, is DGGITQSPKYLFRKEGQNVTLSCEQNLNHDAMYWYRQDPGQGLRLIYYSQIVNDFQKGDIAEGYSVSREKKESFPLTVTSAQKNPTAFYLCACRGGSSYNEQFFGPGTRLTVL.